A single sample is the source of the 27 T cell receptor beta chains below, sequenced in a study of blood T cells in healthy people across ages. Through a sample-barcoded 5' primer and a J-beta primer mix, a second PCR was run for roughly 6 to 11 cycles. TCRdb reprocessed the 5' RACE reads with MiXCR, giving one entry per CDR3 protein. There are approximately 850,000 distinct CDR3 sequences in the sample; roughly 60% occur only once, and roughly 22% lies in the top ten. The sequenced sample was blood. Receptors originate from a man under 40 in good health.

CDR3 sequence: CSAPGQGMQETQYF. The DNA for the CDR3 is TGCAGCGCCCCGGGACAGGGCATGCAAGAGACCCAGTACTTC. V gene TRBV29-1 combines with J gene TRBJ2-5, with 9 bases that match TRBD1. The CDR3 covers 14 residues. The germline V gene encodes CDR1 SQVTM and CDR2 ANQGSEA. Trimming removed 7 bases from V and 2 bases from J; junction bases left unmatched: 8.

CDR3 DNA sequence: TGTGCCAGCAGGAGTACAGTCCAGGATGGCTACACCTTC. Residues: CASRSTVQDGYTF. This chain links TRBV27 with TRBJ1-2; D is unclear. Germline CDR1 and CDR2: MNHEY and SMNVEV (reference sequence). This CDR3 has 13 amino acids. Deletions cut 6 bases from V and 6 bases from J, with 14 bases between.

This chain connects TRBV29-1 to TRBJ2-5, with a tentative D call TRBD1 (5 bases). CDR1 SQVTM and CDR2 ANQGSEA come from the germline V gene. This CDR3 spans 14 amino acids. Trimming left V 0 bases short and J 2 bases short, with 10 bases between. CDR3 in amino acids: CSVEDPTAQETQYF. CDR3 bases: TGCAGCGTTGAAGATCCGACAGCGCAAGAGACCCAGTACTTC.

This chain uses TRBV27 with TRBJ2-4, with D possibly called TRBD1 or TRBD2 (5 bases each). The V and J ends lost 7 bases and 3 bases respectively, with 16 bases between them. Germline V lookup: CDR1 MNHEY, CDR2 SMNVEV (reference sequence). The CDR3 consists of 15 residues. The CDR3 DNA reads TGTGCCAGCATCGAGGGGTTATCACACAAAAACATTCAGTACTTC. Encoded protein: CASIEGLSHKNIQYF.

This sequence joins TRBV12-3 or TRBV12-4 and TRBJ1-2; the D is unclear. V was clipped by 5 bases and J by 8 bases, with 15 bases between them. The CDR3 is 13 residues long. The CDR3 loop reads CASSPRDLGGYTF. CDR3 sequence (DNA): TGTGCCAGCAGTCCACGAGATCTGGGGGGCTACACCTTC.

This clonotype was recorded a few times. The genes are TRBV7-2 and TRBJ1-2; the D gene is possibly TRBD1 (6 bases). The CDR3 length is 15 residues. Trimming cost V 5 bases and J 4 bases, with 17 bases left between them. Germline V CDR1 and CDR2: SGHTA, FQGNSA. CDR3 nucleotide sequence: TGTGCCAGCAGCCTGGGGGCGGGGGAACTCTATGGCTACACCTTC. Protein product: CASSLGAGELYGYTF.

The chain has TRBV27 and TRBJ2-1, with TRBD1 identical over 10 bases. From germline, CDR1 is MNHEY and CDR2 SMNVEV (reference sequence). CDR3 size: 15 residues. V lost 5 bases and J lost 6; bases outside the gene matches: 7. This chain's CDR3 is CASSITGQGSNEQFF. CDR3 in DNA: TGTGCCAGCAGTATCACGGGACAGGGGTCCAATGAGCAGTTCTTC.

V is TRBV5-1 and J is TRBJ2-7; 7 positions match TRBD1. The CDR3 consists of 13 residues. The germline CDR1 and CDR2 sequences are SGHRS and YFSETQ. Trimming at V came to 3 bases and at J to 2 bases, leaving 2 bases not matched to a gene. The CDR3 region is CASSSGQTYEQYF. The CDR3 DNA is TGCGCCAGCAGCTCGGGACAGACCTACGAGCAGTACTTC. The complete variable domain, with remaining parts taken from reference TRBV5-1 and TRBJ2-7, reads KAGVTQTPRYLIKTRGQQVTLSCSPISGHRSVSWYQQTPGQGLQFLFEYFSETQRNKGNFPGRFSGRQFSNSRSEMNVSTLELGDSALYLCASSSGQTYEQYFGPGTRLTVT.

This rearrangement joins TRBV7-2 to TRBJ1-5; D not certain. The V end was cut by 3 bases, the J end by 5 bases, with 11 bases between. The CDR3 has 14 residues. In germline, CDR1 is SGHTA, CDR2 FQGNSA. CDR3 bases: TGTGCCAGCAGCTTGCAGCCTCGTGATCAGCCCCAGCATTTT. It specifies CASSLQPRDQPQHF.

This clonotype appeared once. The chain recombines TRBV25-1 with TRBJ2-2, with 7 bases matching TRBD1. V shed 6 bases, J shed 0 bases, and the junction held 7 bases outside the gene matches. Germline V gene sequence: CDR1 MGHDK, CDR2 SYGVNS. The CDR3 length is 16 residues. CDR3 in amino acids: CASRGSDRANTGELFF. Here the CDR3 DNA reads TGTGCCAGCAGAGGTAGCGACAGGGCGAACACCGGGGAGCTGTTTTTT.

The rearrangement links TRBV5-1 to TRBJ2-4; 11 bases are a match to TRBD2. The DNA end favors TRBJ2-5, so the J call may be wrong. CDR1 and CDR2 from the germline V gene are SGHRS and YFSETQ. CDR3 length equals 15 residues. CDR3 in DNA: TGCGCCAGCAGCTTACTAGCGGGAGTTTCAGAGACCCAGTACTTC. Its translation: CASSLLAGVSETQYF.

As DNA, the CDR3 is TGCAGCGTTGAGTTCTCGGGACAGGAGACCTACGAGCAGTACTTC. It translates to CSVEFSGQETYEQYF. V and J are TRBV29-1 and TRBJ2-7; TRBD1 agrees at 8 bases. The germline V gene encodes CDR1 SQVTM and CDR2 ANQGSEA. The trim removed 3 bases at V and 2 bases at J, leaving 9 bases unmatched. The CDR3 contains 15 residues.

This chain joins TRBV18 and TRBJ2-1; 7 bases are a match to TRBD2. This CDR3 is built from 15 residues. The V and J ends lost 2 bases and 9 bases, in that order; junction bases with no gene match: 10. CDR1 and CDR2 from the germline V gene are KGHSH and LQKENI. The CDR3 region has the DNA TGTGCCAGCTCACCATCGGCGGGAGTAGTCGGTGAGCAGTTCTTC. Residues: CASSPSAGVVGEQFF.

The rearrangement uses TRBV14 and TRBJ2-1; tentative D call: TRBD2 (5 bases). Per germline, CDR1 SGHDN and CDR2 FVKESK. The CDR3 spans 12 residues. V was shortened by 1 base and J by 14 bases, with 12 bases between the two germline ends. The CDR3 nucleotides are TGTGCCAGCAGCCAAGGTCCTGGTAGCGAGTTCTTC. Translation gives CASSQGPGSEFF.

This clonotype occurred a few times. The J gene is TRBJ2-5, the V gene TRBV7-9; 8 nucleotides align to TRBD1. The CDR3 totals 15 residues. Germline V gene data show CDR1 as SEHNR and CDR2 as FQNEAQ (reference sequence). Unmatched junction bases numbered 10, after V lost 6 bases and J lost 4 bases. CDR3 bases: TGTGCCAGCAGAGGCTTACAGGGGGTTCTAGAGACCCAGTACTTC. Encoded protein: CASRGLQGVLETQYF.

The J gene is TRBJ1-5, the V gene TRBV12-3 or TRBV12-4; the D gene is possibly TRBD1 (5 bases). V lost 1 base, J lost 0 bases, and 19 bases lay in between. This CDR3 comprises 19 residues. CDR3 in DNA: TGTGCCAGCAGTTTAGTCGGGGCGCGGGATTTTTATAGCAATCAGCCCCAGCATTTT. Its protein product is CASSLVGARDFYSNQPQHF.

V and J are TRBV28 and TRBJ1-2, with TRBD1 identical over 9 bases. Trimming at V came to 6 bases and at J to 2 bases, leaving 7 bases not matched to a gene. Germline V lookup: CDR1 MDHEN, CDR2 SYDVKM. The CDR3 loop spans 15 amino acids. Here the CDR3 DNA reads TGTGCCAGCAGCTCACCGGGACAGGGAAACTATGGCTACACCTTC. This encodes CASSSPGQGNYGYTF.

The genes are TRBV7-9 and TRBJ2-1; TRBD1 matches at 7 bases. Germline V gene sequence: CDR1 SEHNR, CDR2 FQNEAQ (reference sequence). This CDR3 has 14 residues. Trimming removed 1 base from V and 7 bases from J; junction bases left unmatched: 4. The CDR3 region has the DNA TGTGCCAGCAGCTTAGACGGGACAGTAAATGAGCAGTTCTTC. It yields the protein CASSLDGTVNEQFF.

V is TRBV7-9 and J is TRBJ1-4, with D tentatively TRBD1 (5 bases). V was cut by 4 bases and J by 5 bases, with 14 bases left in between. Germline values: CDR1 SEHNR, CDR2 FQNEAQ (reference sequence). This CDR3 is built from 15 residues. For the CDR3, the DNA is TGTGCCAGCAGCTCCCAGTCCGGGGGGAATGAAAAACTGTTTTTT. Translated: CASSSQSGGNEKLFF.

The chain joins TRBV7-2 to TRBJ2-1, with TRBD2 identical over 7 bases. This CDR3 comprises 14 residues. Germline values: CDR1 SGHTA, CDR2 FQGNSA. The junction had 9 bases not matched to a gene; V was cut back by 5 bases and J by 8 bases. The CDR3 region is CASSQRRLAHEQFF. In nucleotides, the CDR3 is TGTGCCAGCAGCCAAAGGAGACTAGCCCATGAGCAGTTCTTC.

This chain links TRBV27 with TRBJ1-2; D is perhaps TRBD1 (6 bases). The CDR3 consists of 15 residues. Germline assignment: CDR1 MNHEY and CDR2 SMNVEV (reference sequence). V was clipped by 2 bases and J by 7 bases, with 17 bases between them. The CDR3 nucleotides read TGTGCCAGCAGTTTAGCGATCGGGGGGCACCTTGGCTACACCTTC. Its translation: CASSLAIGGHLGYTF.

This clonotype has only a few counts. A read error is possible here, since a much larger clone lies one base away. In DNA form, the CDR3 reads TGTGCCAGCAGCCAAGGACAGTTCTATGGCTACACCTTC. This sequence encodes CASSQGQFYGYTF. The chain joins TRBV12-3 or TRBV12-4 to TRBJ1-2; weak D call: TRBD1 (6 bases). The V and J ends lost 6 bases and 4 bases respectively, with 12 bases between them. The CDR3 has 13 amino acids.

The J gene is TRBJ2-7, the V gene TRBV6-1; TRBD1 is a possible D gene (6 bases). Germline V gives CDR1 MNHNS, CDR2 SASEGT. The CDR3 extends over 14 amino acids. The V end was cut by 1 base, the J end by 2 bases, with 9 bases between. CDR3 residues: CASSEVRGPYEQYF. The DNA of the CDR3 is TGTGCCAGCAGTGAAGTCAGGGGCCCCTACGAGCAGTACTTC.

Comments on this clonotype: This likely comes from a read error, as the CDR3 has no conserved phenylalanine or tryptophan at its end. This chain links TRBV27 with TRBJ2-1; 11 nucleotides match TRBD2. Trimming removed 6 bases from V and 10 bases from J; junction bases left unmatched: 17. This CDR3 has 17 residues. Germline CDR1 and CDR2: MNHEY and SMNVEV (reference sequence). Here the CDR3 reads CASRPTSGTGGWREQFL. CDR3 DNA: TGTGCCAGCAGACCGACTAGCGGGACGGGGGGGTGGCGCGAGCAGTTCCTC.

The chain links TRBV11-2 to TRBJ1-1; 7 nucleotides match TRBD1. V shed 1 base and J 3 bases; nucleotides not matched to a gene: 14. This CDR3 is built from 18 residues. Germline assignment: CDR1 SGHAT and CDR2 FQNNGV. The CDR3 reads CASSLGIRDSKGDTEAFF. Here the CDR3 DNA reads TGTGCCAGCAGCTTAGGCATACGGGACAGCAAAGGGGACACTGAAGCTTTCTTT.

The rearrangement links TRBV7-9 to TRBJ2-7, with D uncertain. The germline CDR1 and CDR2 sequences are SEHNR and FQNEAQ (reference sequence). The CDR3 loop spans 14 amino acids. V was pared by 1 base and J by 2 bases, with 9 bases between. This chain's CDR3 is CASSLVVSPYEQYF. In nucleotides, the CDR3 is TGTGCCAGCAGCTTAGTGGTGTCTCCCTACGAGCAGTACTTC.

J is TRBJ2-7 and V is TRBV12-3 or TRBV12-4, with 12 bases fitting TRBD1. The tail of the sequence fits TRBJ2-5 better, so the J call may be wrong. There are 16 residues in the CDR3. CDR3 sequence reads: CASSLAGTGGRETQYF. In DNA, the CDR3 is TGTGCCAGCAGTTTAGCTGGGACAGGGGGCCGGGAGACCCAGTACTTC.